These 6 T cell receptor beta chains came from one sample sequenced in a study of response to subunit inactivated influenza vaccine. One entry per CDR3 protein, called by TCRdb with MiXCR from the RT-PCR reads. The sample has around 480,000 distinct CDR3 sequences; approximately 9.9% are singletons. The sample in question was PBMCs from blood, obtained about 40 days after vaccination. The receptors stem from a man over 45 who received an inactivated influenza vaccine.

V gene TRBV7-2 combines with J gene TRBJ2-7, with D hard to call. The V gene's germline CDR1 is SGHTA and CDR2 FQGNSA. This CDR3 region has 15 residues. Trimming took 5 bases from V and 2 from J, leaving 16 bases between them. CDR3 sequence: CASSTTDGPTYEQYF. The CDR3, as DNA: TGTGCCAGCAGCACTACAGACGGCCCGACCTACGAGCAGTACTTC.

The rearrangement uses TRBV5-4 and TRBJ2-7, with TRBD2 identical over 11 bases. The germline gives CDR1 SGHNT, CDR2 YYREEE (reference sequence). The CDR3 runs 15 residues. V dropped 3 bases and J dropped 2; count of bases not matched to a gene: 4. The CDR3 region has the DNA TGTGCCAGCAGCTCCGGGACTAGCGGCCCCTACGAGCAGTACTTC. It yields the protein CASSSGTSGPYEQYF.

This clonotype was picked up a small number of times. V usage is TRBV4-3 and J usage is TRBJ2-7; D unclear. Germline assignment: CDR1 LGHNA and CDR2 YSLEER. The CDR3 contains 15 residues. With 4 bases removed from V and 2 bases from J, the gap between germline ends came to 15 bases. CDR3 nucleotides: TGCGCCAGCAGCCTGGCCGGGTTTGGGCCCTACGAGCAGTACTTC. Its protein is CASSLAGFGPYEQYF.

This clonotype was seen a handful of times. The chain carries TRBV6-5 and TRBJ1-1, with D hard to call. V lost 7 bases to trimming and J lost 1 base, with 7 bases between them. Germline V gives CDR1 MNHEY, CDR2 SVGAGI. The CDR3 covers 12 residues. CDR3 region: CASTGRNTEAFF. DNA of the CDR3: TGTGCCAGCACCGGCAGGAACACTGAAGCTTTCTTT.

This clonotype was recorded at least ten times. This chain uses TRBV5-5 with TRBJ2-1, with D perhaps matching TRBD2 (5 bases). The CDR3 covers 11 residues. Deletions cut 4 bases from V and 11 bases from J, with 10 bases between. Per germline, CDR1 SGHKS and CDR2 YYEKEE (reference sequence). The CDR3: CASSLGLKQFF. In DNA form, the CDR3 reads TGTGCCAGCAGCCTCGGACTCAAGCAGTTCTTC.

The CDR3 region is CASSLGAGGITDTQYF. The CDR3 nucleotides read TGTGCCAGCAGCTTAGGGGCGGGAGGGATCACAGATACGCAGTATTTT. The V and J genes are TRBV7-8 and TRBJ2-3; 9 positions match TRBD2. The V gene end was trimmed by 1 base and the J gene end by 2 bases; junction bases not matched to a gene: 4. Germline lookup yields CDR1 SGHVS and CDR2 FQNEAQ. The CDR3 has 16 amino acids.